The TCR beta chain under discussion was sequenced for a study of blood T cell repertoires in COVID-19. Only in-frame clones appear in the TCRdb table, and some are missing; sequencing was by immunoSEQ multiplex PCR. Of over 150,000 clones detected, roughly 88% appear once; the ten largest clones hold roughly 0.62%. CDR1 SGHTA and CDR2 FQGTGA come from the germline V gene. This CDR3 has 16 amino acids. The V and J ends lost 5 bases and 4 bases, in that order; junction bases with no gene match: 9. The TCR comes from a man in his sixties with COVID-19, enrolled during active disease. J is TRBJ2-1 and V is TRBV7-3; TRBD1 matches at 9 bases. Sequences were obtained from peripheral blood. The CDR3 is CASSPNGQGTYNEQFF. The DNA for the CDR3 is TGTGCCAGCAGCCCAAACGGACAGGGGACATACAATGAGCAGTTCTTC.